This T cell receptor (beta chain) was identified during a study of T-cell memory formation after mild COVID-19. Study at large: TCR clusters were largely donor specific.

Germline V gene sequence: CDR1 LNHNV, CDR2 YYDKDF (reference sequence). This CDR3 is built from 15 residues. The V end lost 0 bases, the J end lost 8 bases, and 13 bases lay between the germline ends. Overall study findings and caveats: Prior to infection, memory already included some responding clones, suggesting cross-reactive memory joined. The SARS-CoV-2 specificity of second-wave clones reaching peak at day 37 remained unverified.

TCRdb used MiXCR to reprocess the 5' RACE reads, holding one entry per CDR3 protein. The sample gives about 260,000 distinct CDR3 sequences, approximately 15% of which show up once; roughly a fifth is in the top ten. Of note for this clonotype: Its cognate antigen is unknown.

This chain connects TRBV15 to TRBJ1-4; perhaps TRBD1 as D (6 bases). The sequence derives from a man between 18 and 35 years old who had mild COVID-19 (a few samples of this study predate the infection). Cell type and time point are not known. The specimen sequenced was PBMCs or a T cell subset sorted from them (not recorded which). CDR3 region: CATSRDPQGEEKLFF. DNA for the CDR3: TGTGCCACCAGCAGAGATCCACAGGGAGAAGAAAAACTGTTTTTT.